This TCR beta chain was captured in a study of cytomegalovirus exposure and HLA in healthy donors. Study-level information: Early release data held about 92 million unique TCRs from HLA-typed donors. General study results and limits: Most TCR beta V segments were productive about 90% or about 30% of the time in an earlier analysis. The majority of CMV-associated TCR beta chains were reported as apparently HLA-restricted in a later analysis. Using a false discovery rate of 0.05, a later analysis showed that 15,000 to 20,000 TCR beta sequences were associated with HLA alleles.

With respect to this clone: As yet, its antigen is unknown.

PCR was performed using 60 Vbeta and 13 Jbeta primers. Assay used: immunoSEQ multiplex PCR; TCRdb lists only in-frame clones, some missing. The data show about 180,000 clones, with about 80% seen just once and 1.5% to 2% held by the top ten. Source material: PBMCs. This sequence was found in a woman aged 30 to 39 in good health and CMV-seronegative.

The CDR3 DNA follows: TGTGCCAGCAGCCCGGCCAGGGCGGGGGGTCTAACTGGGGCCAACGTCCTGACTTTC. It is translated as CASSPARAGGLTGANVLTF. The chain couples TRBV7-3 to TRBJ2-6; 8 positions match TRBD2. CDR3 size: 19 residues. V lost 5 bases and J lost 2; bases outside the gene matches: 14. Germline loops: CDR1 SGHTA, CDR2 FQGTGA.